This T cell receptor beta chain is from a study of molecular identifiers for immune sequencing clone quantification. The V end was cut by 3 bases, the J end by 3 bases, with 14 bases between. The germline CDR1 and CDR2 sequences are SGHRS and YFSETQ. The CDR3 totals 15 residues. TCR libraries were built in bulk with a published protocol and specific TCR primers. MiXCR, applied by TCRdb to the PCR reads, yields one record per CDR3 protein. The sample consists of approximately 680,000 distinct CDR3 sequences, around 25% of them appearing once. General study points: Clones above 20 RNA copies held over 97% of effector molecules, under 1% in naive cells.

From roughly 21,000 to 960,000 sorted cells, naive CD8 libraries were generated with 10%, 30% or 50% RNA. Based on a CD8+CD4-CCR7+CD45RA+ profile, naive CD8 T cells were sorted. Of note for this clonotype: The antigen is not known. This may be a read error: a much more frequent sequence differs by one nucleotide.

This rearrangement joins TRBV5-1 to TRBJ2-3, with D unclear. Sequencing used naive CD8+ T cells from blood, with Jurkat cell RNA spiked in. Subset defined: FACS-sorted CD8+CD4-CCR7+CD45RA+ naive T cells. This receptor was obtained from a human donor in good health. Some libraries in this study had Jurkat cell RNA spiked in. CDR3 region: CASSSDPAWTDTQYF. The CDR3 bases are TGCGCCAGCAGCTCGGACCCGGCCTGGACAGATACGCAGTATTTT.